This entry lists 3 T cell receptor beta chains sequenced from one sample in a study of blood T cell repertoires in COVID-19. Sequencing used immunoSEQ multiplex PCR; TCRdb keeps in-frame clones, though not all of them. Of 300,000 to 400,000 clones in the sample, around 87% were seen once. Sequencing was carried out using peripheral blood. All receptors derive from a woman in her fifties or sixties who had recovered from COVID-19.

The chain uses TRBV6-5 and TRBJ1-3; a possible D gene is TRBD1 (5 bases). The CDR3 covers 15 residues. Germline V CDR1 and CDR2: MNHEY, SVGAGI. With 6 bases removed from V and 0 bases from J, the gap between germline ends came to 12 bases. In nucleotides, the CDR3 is TGTGCCAGCAGCCCGACGACAGTCTCTGGAAACACCATATATTTT. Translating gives CASSPTTVSGNTIYF.

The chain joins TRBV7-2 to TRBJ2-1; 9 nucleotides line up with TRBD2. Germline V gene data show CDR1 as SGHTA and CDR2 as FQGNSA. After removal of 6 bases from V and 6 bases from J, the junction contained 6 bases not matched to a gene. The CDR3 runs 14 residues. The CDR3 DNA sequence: TGTGCCAGCAGACGACTAGCGGAGCGCAATGAGCAGTTCTTC. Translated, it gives CASRRLAERNEQFF.

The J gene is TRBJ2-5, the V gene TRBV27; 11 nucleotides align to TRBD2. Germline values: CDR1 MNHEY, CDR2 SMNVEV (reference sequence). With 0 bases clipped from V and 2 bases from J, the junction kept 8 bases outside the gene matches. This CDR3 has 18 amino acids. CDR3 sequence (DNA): TGTGCCAGCAGTTTATCAGTTGGGACTAGCGGTTTTCAAGAGACCCAGTACTTC. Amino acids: CASSLSVGTSGFQETQYF.